This passage covers 8 T cell receptor beta chains from one sample sequenced in a study of OX40 agonist ivuxolimab in advanced cancers. Using immunoSEQ multiplex PCR, the repertoire was profiled, and TCRdb retains in-frame clones only, with some absent. The sample consists of approximately 100,000 clones, around nine tenths of them appearing once. Specimen: CD4+ or CD8+ T cells sorted from blood, collected in a trial of the OX40 agonist ivuxolimab. Every receptor here comes from an adult with an advanced solid tumor such as melanoma, head and neck, liver or kidney cancer.

V and J are TRBV7-2 and TRBJ2-3; the D gene is possibly TRBD1 (6 bases). The germline V and J ends were trimmed by 5 bases and 0 bases, with 9 bases remaining between them. The CDR3 extends over 14 amino acids. Germline V gives CDR1 SGHTA, CDR2 FQGNSA. The CDR3 reads CASSPDRSTDTQYF. CDR3 in DNA: TGTGCCAGCAGCCCGGACAGAAGCACAGATACGCAGTATTTT.

The chain links TRBV7-9 to TRBJ1-6; the match to TRBD1 covers 7 bases. The ends lost 4 bases at V and 13 bases at J; junction bases unmatched: 7. The CDR3 covers 13 residues. CDR1 SEHNR and CDR2 FQNEAQ come from the germline V gene (reference sequence). This chain's CDR3 is CASSSGTVEPLHF. CDR3 DNA: TGTGCCAGCAGCTCGGGGACAGTAGAGCCCCTCCACTTT.

The chain combines TRBV30 with TRBJ1-5; D uncertain. This CDR3 has 13 residues. Trimming left V 0 bases short and J 6 bases short, with 9 bases between. Germline V CDR1 and CDR2: GTSNPN, SVGIG (reference sequence). DNA of the CDR3: TGTGCCTGGAGTGTAGGTAAGGGTCAGCCCCAGCATTTT. Protein: CAWSVGKGQPQHF.

The rearrangement uses TRBV19 and TRBJ1-5; a possible D gene is TRBD1 (5 bases). Trimming removed 6 bases at V and 4 bases at J, with 13 bases between. The germline V gene encodes CDR1 LNHDA and CDR2 SQIVND (reference sequence). The CDR3 is 14 residues long. CDR3 in DNA: TGTGCCAGTAGCCCTGCAGGGTCGAATCAGCCCCAGCATTTT. Protein sequence: CASSPAGSNQPQHF.

The chain has TRBV5-1 and TRBJ2-3, with D possibly being TRBD1 or TRBD2 (6 bases each). The V end was cut by 0 bases, the J end by 2 bases, with 7 bases between. The germline gives CDR1 SGHRS, CDR2 YFSETQ. The CDR3 length is 14 residues. The CDR3 reads CASSLAGATDTQYF. CDR3 DNA sequence: TGCGCCAGCAGCTTGGCGGGGGCCACAGATACGCAGTATTTT.

This chain uses TRBV27 with TRBJ2-3; D possibly corresponds to TRBD1 (5 bases). The CDR3 is 14 amino acids. Germline V gene sequence: CDR1 MNHEY, CDR2 SMNVEV (reference sequence). The ends were cut back, 7 bases at V and 4 bases at J, with 15 bases in the middle. CDR3 residues: CASNSARGADTQYF. CDR3 DNA: TGTGCCAGCAACTCCGCAAGGGGCGCAGATACGCAGTATTTT.

This chain joins TRBV7-2 and TRBJ2-7; no clear D gene. Trimming left V 5 bases short and J 4 bases short, with 12 bases between. The CDR3 covers 13 residues. From germline, CDR1 is SGHTA and CDR2 FQGNSA. This CDR3 reads CASSAPGLYEQYF. CDR3 DNA: TGTGCCAGCAGCGCACCAGGTCTATACGAGCAGTACTTC.

The CDR3 protein is CASSSGTGEREQFF. CDR3 bases: TGTGCCAGCAGCTCCGGGACAGGGGAACGAGAGCAGTTCTTC. The chain recombines TRBV11-2 with TRBJ2-1; 10 bases are a match to TRBD1. The ends lost 4 bases at V and 10 bases at J; junction bases unmatched: 7. The CDR3 consists of 14 residues. Germline V lookup: CDR1 SGHAT, CDR2 FQNNGV.